A single sample gave rise to the 9 T cell receptor beta chains below, sequenced in a study of beta chain features in type 1 diabetes. cDNA synthesis used the whole RNA isolate, giving expressed TCRB sequences. The table came from immunoSEQ multiplex PCR; TCRdb's copy has only in-frame clones and leaves some out. The table records 500,000 to 700,000 clones, around 16% of them present only once. Sequenced input: naive CD4+ T cells from blood. These receptor sequences come from a man in his late teens or twenties in good health.

This clone showed up just a few times. This sequence joins TRBV30 and TRBJ2-1; TRBD2 agrees at 9 bases. CDR3 length equals 14 residues. After removal of 5 bases from V and 6 bases from J, the junction contained 8 bases not matched to a gene. Germline-derived CDR1 and CDR2 are GTSNPN and SVGIG (reference sequence). In DNA, the CDR3 is TGTGCCTGGGACAGCGGGGGGCGAATCAATGAGCAGTTCTTC. It yields the protein CAWDSGGRINEQFF.

This clone was seen more than once but under ten times. CDR3 sequence reads: CASSWEVDQPQHF. Written as DNA, the CDR3 is TGCGCCAGCAGCTGGGAAGTAGATCAGCCCCAGCATTTT. This chain joins TRBV5-1 and TRBJ1-5; D gene unclear. Per the germline V gene, CDR1 is SGHRS and CDR2 is YFSETQ. V lost 3 bases and J 5 bases, leaving 9 bases between the germline ends. CDR3 size: 13 residues.

This clone turned up a few times. The chain joins TRBV10-3 to TRBJ2-1; either TRBD1 or TRBD2 may fit D (7 bases each). CDR3 length: 14 residues. Germline lookup yields CDR1 ENHRY and CDR2 SYGVKD. V lost 6 bases to trimming and J lost 4 bases, with 13 bases between them. The CDR3 is CAISPQGGYNEQFF. CDR3 in DNA: TGTGCCATCAGCCCCCAGGGGGGGTACAATGAGCAGTTCTTC.

The CDR3 reads CASSQPSGANSYEQYF. In nucleotides, the CDR3 is TGCGCCAGCAGCCAACCAAGCGGGGCGAACTCCTACGAGCAGTACTTC. This rearrangement joins TRBV5-1 to TRBJ2-7; 7 positions match TRBD2. CDR1 and CDR2 (germline): SGHRS, YFSETQ. The trim removed 4 bases at V and 0 bases at J, leaving 10 bases unmatched. The CDR3 spans 16 residues.

This chain uses TRBV5-1 with TRBJ1-6; D ambiguous. The CDR3 extends over 14 amino acids. V gave up 7 bases and J gave up 9 bases, with 17 bases separating them. Germline values: CDR1 SGHRS, CDR2 YFSETQ. The CDR3 here is CASGPGSITSPLHF. Here the CDR3 DNA reads TGCGCCAGCGGACCGGGCTCCATCACTTCACCCCTCCACTTT.

This clone was picked up a small number of times. The chain uses TRBV28 and TRBJ2-6; D may be TRBD1 (5 bases). The CDR3 runs 15 residues. Trimming took off 2 bases at V and 2 bases at J, with 7 bases between the two ends. Germline assignment: CDR1 MDHEN and CDR2 SYDVKM. Here the CDR3 DNA reads TGTGCCAGCAGTTTAGCAGGGACTGGGGCCAACGTCCTGACTTTC. Translation: CASSLAGTGANVLTF.

The chain joins TRBV6-1 to TRBJ2-7; 7 positions agree with TRBD1. With V trimmed by 6 bases and J by 4 bases, 6 bases remained unmatched. CDR1 and CDR2 (germline): MNHNS, SASEGT. The CDR3 is made up of 13 amino acids. The DNA of the CDR3 is TGTGCCAGCAGAGCAGGGGGAAGATACGAGCAGTACTTC. Protein product: CASRAGGRYEQYF.

This clone was counted a few times. Distinct nucleotide sequences in the sample also encode this CDR3. The V gene is TRBV2, the J gene TRBJ1-5, with 7 bases matching TRBD1. CDR1 SNHLY and CDR2 FYNNEI come from the germline V gene. This CDR3 is 14 amino acids long. Trimming removed 4 bases from V and 2 bases from J; junction bases left unmatched: 2. The CDR3 protein is CASSGTGGNQPQHF. CDR3 nucleotide sequence: TGTGCCAGCAGTGGCACAGGGGGCAATCAGCCCCAGCATTTT.

Only a few counts were recorded for this clone. The V call is TRBV7-9, the J call TRBJ2-2; 7 bases fit TRBD2. The V segment lost 5 bases and the J segment 7 bases; nucleotides outside the gene matches: 4. The CDR3 runs 13 residues. Germline V gene sequence: CDR1 SEHNR, CDR2 FQNEAQ (reference sequence). CDR3 sequence reads: CASSRGEFGELFF. CDR3 DNA sequence: TGTGCCAGCAGCCGGGGGGAGTTCGGGGAGCTGTTTTTT.